Listed below are T cell receptor beta chains from one sample, sequenced in a study of read filtering for tumor transcriptome and immune sequencing. From the reads, TCRdb called clonotypes with MiXCR, one entry per CDR3 protein. The repertoire holds some 140,000 distinct CDR3 sequences, with roughly an eighth as singletons. The sequencing sample was made of a population of CD138-negative cells sorted from bone marrow. Receptor source: a donor at least 40 years old with multiple myeloma. Both conserved end residues are part of each CDR3. D genes are given only for firm matches. The size of a clone is reported for some rows only, either as once, few or many, or as a class for expanded clones.

d_gene	abundance	v_gene	j_gene	CDR3nt	CDR3aa
-	many	TRBV5-1	TRBJ1-6	TGCGCCAGCAGCTTGGAGGGCGCAGGGTCACCCCTCCACTTT	CASSLEGAGSPLHF
TRBD2	many	TRBV5-6	TRBJ2-2	TGTGCCAGCAGCCAACTCTATGCTAGCGGGAAGAACACCGGGGAGCTGTTTTTT	CASSQLYASGKNTGELFF
-	-	TRBV7-2	TRBJ2-1	TGTGCCAGCAGCTTATTCCCACGGGAGAGCAAGGGGAAGTACAATGAGCAGTTCTTC	CASSLFPRESKGKYNEQFF
TRBD1	many	TRBV6-6	TRBJ1-5	TGTGCCAGCAGTTCCCCGGACAGGGGCCCTAGCAATCAGCCCCAGCATTTT	CASSSPDRGPSNQPQHF
TRBD2	-	TRBV7-6	TRBJ2-3	TGTGCCAGCAGCTTACTAGCGGCAGATACGCAGTATTTT	CASSLLAADTQYF
-	few	TRBV7-9	TRBJ2-5	TGTGCCAGCAGCTTAGTAACAGGGCGGGAAGAGACCCAGCACTTC	CASSLVTGREETQHF
-	-	TRBV19	TRBJ2-1	TGTGCCGGTAATCTTTCCCCCTACAATGAGCAGTTCTTC	CAGNLSPYNEQFF
TRBD2	many	TRBV20-1	TRBJ2-1	TGCAGTGCTAGGGCACCCGCCCCTAGCGGGAGGCTTTACAATGAGCAGTTCTTC	CSARAPAPSGRLYNEQFF
-	many	TRBV6-6	TRBJ2-2	TGTGCCAGCAGTTACGGGACCACCGGGGAGCTGTTTTTT	CASSYGTTGELFF
-	few	TRBV12-3/TRBV12-4	TRBJ2-7	TGTGCCAGCAGTAATCCAGGGATGGAGCAGTACTTC	CASSNPGMEQYF
-	many	TRBV19	TRBJ2-7	TGTGCCAGTAGTATAGAGGCGGGATGGTACGAGCAGTACTTC	CASSIEAGWYEQYF
-	few	TRBV5-1	TRBJ2-7	TGCGCCAGCAGCTTGGTGGGCGGCTACGAGCAGTACTTC	CASSLVGGYEQYF
TRBD1	many	TRBV6-8	TRBJ2-1	TGTGCCAGCATACCTTGTCGGGACAGCACCTCCCATGAGCAGTTCTTC	CASIPCRDSTSHEQFF
TRBD2	many	TRBV7-8	TRBJ2-1	TGTGCCAGCAGCTTTAGCGGGACCAATGAGCAGTTCTTC	CASSFSGTNEQFF
TRBD2	many	TRBV6-5	TRBJ2-2	TGTGCCAGCAGCAAGCTGGGACTAGCATTTACCGGGGAGCTGTTTTTT	CASSKLGLAFTGELFF
TRBD1	many	TRBV11-3	TRBJ2-1	TGTGCCAGCAGCTCTAGTGGGACAGGGACCTACAATGAGCAGTTCTTC	CASSSSGTGTYNEQFF
TRBD1	many	TRBV20-1	TRBJ2-7	TGCAGTGCTACATTCAGGCAGGGGGTTCCATACGAGCAGTACTTC	CSATFRQGVPYEQYF
-	many	TRBV29-1	TRBJ2-1	TGCAGCGTTGGGGGACAGGGGTCTAGCGGGAAGTACAATGAGCAGTTCTTC	CSVGGQGSSGKYNEQFF
-	many	TRBV29-1	TRBJ2-5	TGCAGCGCCCGGGCCCAGGGGCGGGAGACCCAGTACTTC	CSARAQGRETQYF
TRBD2	many	TRBV12-5	TRBJ2-1	TGTGCTAGTGGCGAAGCGGGAGGAAGGTACAATGAGCAGTTCTTC	CASGEAGGRYNEQFF
-	many	TRBV24-1	TRBJ2-1	TGTGCCACCAGTGATCCCGGCAATGAGCAGTTCTTC	CATSDPGNEQFF
-	-	TRBV13	TRBJ1-1	TGTGCCAGCAGCTTAGAGGGTGCTGAAGCTTTCTTT	CASSLEGAEAFF
TRBD1	many	TRBV20-1	TRBJ1-1	TGCAGTGCTATGAAAAGGGGGCGAAACACTGAAGCTTTCTTT	CSAMKRGRNTEAFF
-	many	TRBV7-2	TRBJ2-7	TGTGCCAGCAGCTCCTACGGGGGAGCCTACGAGCAGTACTTC	CASSSYGGAYEQYF
-	many	TRBV30	TRBJ2-3	TGTGCCTGGAGCGCAGGGGGGATAGCAGATACGCAGTATTTT	CAWSAGGIADTQYF
-	many	TRBV6-2/TRBV6-3	TRBJ2-1	TGTGCCAGCAGATCCACCGGGACCCCGGGGAATGAGCAGTTCTTC	CASRSTGTPGNEQFF
-	many	TRBV29-1	TRBJ1-1	TGCAGCGGGATGGACAGTTTGAACACTGAAGCTTTCTTT	CSGMDSLNTEAFF
TRBD2	many	TRBV6-2/TRBV6-3	TRBJ2-1	TGTGCCAGCAGTTACGGACTAGCGGGACACTACAATGAGCAGTTCTTC	CASSYGLAGHYNEQFF